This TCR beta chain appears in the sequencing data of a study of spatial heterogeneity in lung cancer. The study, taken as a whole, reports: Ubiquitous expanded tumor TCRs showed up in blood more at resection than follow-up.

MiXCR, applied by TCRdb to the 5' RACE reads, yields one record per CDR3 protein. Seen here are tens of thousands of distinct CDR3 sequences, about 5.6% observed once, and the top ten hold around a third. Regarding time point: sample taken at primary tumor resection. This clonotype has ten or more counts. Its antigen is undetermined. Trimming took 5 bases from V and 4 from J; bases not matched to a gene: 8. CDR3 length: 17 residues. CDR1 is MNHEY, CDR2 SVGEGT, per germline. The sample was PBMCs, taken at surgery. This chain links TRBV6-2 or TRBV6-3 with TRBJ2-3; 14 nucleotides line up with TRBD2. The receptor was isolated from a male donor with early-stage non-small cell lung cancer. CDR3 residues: CASSPGLAGVSADTQYF. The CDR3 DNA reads TGTGCCAGCAGTCCGGGACTAGCGGGAGTGTCAGCAGATACGCAGTATTTT.